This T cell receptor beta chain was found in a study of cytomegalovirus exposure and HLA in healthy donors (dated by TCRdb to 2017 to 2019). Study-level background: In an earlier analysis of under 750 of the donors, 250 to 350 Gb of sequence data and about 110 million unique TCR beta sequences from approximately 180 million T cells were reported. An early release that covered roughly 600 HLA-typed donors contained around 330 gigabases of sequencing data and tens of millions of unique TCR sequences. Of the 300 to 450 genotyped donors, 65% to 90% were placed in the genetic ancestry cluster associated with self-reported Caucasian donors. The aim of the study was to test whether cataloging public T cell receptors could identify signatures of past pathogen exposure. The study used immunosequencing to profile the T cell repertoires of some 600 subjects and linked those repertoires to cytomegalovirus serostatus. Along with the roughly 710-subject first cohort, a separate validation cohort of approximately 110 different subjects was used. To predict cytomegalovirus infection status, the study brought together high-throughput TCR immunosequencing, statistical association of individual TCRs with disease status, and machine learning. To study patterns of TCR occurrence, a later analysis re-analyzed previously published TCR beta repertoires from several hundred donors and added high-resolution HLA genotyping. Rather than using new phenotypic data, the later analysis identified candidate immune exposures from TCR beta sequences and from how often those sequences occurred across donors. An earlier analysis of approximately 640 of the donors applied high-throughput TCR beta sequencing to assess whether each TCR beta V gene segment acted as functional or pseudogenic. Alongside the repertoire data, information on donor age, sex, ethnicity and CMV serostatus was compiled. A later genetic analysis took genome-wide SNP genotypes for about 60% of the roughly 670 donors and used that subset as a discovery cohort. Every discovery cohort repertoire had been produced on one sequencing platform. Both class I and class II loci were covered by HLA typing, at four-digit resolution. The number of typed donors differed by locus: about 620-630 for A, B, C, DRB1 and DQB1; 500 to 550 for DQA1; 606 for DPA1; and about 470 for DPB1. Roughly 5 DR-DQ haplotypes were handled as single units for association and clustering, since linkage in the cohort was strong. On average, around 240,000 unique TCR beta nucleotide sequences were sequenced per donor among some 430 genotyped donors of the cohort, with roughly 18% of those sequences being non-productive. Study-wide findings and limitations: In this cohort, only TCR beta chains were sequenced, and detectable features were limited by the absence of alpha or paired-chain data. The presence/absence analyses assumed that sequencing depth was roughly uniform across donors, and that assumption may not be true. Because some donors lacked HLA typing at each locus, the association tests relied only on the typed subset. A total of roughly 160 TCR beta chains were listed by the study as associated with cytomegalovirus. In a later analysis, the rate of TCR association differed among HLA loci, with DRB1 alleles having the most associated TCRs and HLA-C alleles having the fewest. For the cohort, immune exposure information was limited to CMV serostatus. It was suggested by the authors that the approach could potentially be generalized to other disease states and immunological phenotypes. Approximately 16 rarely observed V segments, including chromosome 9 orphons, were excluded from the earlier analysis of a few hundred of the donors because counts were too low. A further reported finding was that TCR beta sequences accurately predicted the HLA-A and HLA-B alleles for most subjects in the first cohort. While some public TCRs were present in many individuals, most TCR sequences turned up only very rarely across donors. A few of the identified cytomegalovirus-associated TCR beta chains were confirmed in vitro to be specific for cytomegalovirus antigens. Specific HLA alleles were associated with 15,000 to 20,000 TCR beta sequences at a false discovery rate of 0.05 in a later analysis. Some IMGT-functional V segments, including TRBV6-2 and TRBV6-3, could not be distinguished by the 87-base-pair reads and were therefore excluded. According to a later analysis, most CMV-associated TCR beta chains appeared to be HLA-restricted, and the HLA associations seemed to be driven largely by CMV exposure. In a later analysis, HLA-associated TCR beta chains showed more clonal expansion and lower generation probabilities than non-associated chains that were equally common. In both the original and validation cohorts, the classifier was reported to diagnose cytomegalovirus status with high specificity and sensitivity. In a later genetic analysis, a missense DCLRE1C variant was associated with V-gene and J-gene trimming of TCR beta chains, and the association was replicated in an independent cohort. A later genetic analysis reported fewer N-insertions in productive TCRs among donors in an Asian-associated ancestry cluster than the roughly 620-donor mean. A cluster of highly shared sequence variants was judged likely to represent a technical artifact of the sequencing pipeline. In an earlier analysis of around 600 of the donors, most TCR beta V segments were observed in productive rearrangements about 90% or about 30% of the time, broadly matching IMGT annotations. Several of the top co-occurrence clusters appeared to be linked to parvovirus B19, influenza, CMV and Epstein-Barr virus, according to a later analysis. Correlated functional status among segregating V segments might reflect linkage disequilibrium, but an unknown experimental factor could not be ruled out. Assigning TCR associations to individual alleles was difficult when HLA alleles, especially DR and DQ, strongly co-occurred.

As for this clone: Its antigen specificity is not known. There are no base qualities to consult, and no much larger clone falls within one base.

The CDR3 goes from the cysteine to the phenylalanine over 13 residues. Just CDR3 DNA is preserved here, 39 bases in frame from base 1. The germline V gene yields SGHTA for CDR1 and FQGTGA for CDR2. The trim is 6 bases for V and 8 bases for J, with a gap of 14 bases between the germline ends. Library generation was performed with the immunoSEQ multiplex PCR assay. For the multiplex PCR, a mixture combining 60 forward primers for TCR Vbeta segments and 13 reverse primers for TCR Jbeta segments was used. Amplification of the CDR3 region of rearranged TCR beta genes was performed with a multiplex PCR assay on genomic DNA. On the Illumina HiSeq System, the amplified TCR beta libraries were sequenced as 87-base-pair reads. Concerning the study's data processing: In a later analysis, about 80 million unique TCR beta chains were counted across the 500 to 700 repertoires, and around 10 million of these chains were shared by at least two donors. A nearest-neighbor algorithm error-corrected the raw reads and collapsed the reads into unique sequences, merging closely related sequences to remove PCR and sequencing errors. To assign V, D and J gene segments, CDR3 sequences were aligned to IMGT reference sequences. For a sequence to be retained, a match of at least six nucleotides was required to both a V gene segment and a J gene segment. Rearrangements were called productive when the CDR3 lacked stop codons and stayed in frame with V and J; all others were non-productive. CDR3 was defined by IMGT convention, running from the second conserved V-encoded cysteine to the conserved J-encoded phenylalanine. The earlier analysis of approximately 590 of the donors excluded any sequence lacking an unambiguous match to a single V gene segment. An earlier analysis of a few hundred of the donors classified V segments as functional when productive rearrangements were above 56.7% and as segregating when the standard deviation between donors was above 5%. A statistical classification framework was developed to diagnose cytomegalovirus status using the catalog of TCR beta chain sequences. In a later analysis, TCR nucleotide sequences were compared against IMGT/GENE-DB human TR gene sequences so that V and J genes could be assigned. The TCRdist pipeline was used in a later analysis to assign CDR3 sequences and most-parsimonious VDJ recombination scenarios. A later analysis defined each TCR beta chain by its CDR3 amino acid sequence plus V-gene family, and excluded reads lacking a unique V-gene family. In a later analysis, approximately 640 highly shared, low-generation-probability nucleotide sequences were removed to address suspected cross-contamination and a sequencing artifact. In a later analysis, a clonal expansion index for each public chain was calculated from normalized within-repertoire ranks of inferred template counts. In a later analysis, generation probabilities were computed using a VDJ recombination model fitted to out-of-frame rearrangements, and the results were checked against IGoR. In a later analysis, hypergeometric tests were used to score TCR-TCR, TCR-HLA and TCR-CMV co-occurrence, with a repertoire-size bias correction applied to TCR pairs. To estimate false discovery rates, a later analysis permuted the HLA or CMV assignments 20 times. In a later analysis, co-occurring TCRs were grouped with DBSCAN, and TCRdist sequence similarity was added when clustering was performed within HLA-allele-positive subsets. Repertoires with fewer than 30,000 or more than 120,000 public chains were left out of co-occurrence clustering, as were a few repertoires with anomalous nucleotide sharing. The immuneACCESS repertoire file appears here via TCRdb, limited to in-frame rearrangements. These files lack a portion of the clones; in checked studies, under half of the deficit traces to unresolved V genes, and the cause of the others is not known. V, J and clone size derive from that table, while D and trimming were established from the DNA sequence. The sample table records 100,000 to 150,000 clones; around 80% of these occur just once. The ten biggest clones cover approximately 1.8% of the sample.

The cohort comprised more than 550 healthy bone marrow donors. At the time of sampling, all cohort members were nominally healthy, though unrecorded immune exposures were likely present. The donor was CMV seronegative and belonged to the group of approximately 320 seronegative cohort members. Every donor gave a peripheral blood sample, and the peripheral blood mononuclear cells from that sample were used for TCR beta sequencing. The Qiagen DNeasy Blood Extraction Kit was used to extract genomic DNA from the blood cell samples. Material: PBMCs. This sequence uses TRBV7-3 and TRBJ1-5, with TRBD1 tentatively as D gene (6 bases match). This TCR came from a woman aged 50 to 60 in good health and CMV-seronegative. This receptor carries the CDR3 CASSRGGGEPQHF. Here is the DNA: TGTGCCAGCAGTCGAGGGGGTGGGGAGCCCCAGCATTTT.